A single sample is the source of the 18 T cell receptor beta chains below, sequenced in a study of T cell responses to AZD1222 COVID-19 vaccine. Assay: immunoSEQ multiplex PCR; the TCRdb copy retains only in-frame clones and omits some. The sample records 130,000 to 150,000 clones, roughly 93% being singletons. The source was peripheral blood, collected after recovery from COVID-19. These receptors came from an adult who had recovered from COVID-19.

The V and J genes are TRBV30 and TRBJ1-5; tentative D call: TRBD1 (5 bases). This CDR3 comprises 14 residues. V shed 0 bases and J shed 5 bases, with 11 bases lying between them. Germline V gene lookup returns CDR1 GTSNPN and CDR2 SVGIG (reference sequence). In nucleotides, the CDR3 is TGTGCCTGGAGTGTTGCAGGGATCTATCAGCCCCAGCATTTT. Protein sequence: CAWSVAGIYQPQHF.

The chain links TRBV19 to TRBJ2-2; D perhaps matches TRBD1 (6 bases). V was cut by 8 bases and J by 0 bases, with 16 bases left in between. This CDR3 is 16 amino acids long. From germline, CDR1 is LNHDA and CDR2 SQIVND (reference sequence). The CDR3 region is CASQNGQSANTGELFF. As DNA, the CDR3 is TGTGCCAGTCAAAATGGACAGTCCGCGAACACCGGGGAGCTGTTTTTT.

The chain carries TRBV14 and TRBJ1-4; D might be TRBD1 (5 bases). The germline V gene has CDR1 SGHDN and CDR2 FVKESK. CDR3 size: 14 residues. V shed 2 bases and J shed 7 bases, with 11 bases lying between them. The CDR3 DNA follows: TGTGCCAGCAGCCAACGGTCAGGGTCTGAAAAACTGTTTTTT. Protein: CASSQRSGSEKLFF.

V gene TRBV19 combines with J gene TRBJ1-1; D possibly corresponds to TRBD1 (5 bases). Per germline, CDR1 LNHDA and CDR2 SQIVND (reference sequence). Trimming took 3 bases from V and 1 from J, leaving 15 bases between them. The CDR3 loop spans 16 amino acids. The chain's CDR3 is CASSMPGPLKNTEAFF. CDR3 sequence (DNA): TGTGCCAGTAGTATGCCGGGGCCGTTAAAGAACACTGAAGCTTTCTTT. The full variable domain, rest sourced from reference TRBV19 and TRBJ1-1, is DGGITQSPKYLFRKEGQNVTLSCEQNLNHDAMYWYRQDPGQGLRLIYYSQIVNDFQKGDIAEGYSVSREKKESFPLTVTSAQKNPTAFYLCASSMPGPLKNTEAFFGQGTRLTVV.

This chain uses TRBV6-5 with TRBJ1-2; D remains ambiguous. CDR1 and CDR2 (germline): MNHEY, SVGAGI. The CDR3 has 14 amino acids. V was pared by 7 bases and J by 8 bases, with 20 bases between. The CDR3 DNA follows: TGTGCCAGCAAGGAGGGCAGCTCCGCATCGGGCTACACCTTC. It yields the protein CASKEGSSASGYTF.

The chain has TRBV4-1 and TRBJ1-4, with D possibly being TRBD1 (6 bases). V was trimmed by 2 bases and J by 4 bases, leaving 11 bases between them. The CDR3 runs 15 residues. Germline assignment: CDR1 MGHRA and CDR2 YSYEKL. This chain's CDR3 is CASSQTQGLNEKLFF. Here the CDR3 DNA reads TGCGCCAGCAGCCAAACACAGGGCCTTAATGAAAAACTGTTTTTT.

A single count supports this clone. The V gene is TRBV5-5, the J gene TRBJ2-6; the D gene is possibly TRBD2 (5 bases). Trimming shortened V by 0 bases and J by 3 bases, and 7 bases separated the two germline ends. The germline gives CDR1 SGHKS, CDR2 YYEKEE (reference sequence). The CDR3 spans 15 residues. The CDR3 spells CASSLGAVGANVLTF. The CDR3 DNA is TGTGCCAGCAGCTTGGGAGCGGTTGGGGCCAACGTCCTGACTTTC.

The chain joins TRBV10-3 to TRBJ2-1, with 10 bases aligning to TRBD2. This CDR3 is 16 amino acids long. Per germline, CDR1 ENHRY and CDR2 SYGVKD. The V gene end was trimmed by 2 bases and the J gene end by 2 bases; junction bases not matched to a gene: 3. The CDR3 nucleotides read TGTGCCATCAGTGAGCCTGGACTAGCGGCCTACAATGAGCAGTTCTTC. This translates into CAISEPGLAAYNEQFF.

The rearrangement joins TRBV6-6 to TRBJ2-1; TRBD2 matches 12 bases. This CDR3 is built from 19 residues. J was trimmed by 2 bases and V by 5 bases; bases with no gene match: 13. Germline CDR1 MNHNY, CDR2 SVGAGI (reference sequence). Written as DNA, the CDR3 is TGTGCCAGCAGTCCGACTAGCGGGAGTTGGGTGGGAACCTACAATGAGCAGTTCTTC. It specifies CASSPTSGSWVGTYNEQFF.

CDR3: CASSPPIHDRLNYGYTF. The CDR3 region has the DNA TGTGCCAGCTCACCACCGATCCACGACAGGCTTAACTATGGCTACACCTTC. The rearrangement joins TRBV18 to TRBJ1-2; perhaps TRBD1 as D (6 bases). The CDR3 length is 17 residues. V was trimmed by 0 bases and J by 1 base, leaving 15 bases between them. CDR1 and CDR2 (germline): KGHSH, LQKENI.

V gene TRBV28 combines with J gene TRBJ2-3; D may match TRBD1 or TRBD2 (5 bases each). This CDR3 is 15 amino acids long. CDR1 and CDR2 (germline): MDHEN, SYDVKM. Between the trimmed V and J ends, which lost 3 bases and 5 bases, there was a span of 15 bases. The CDR3 loop reads CASSFRRVGGDTQYF. The DNA for the CDR3 is TGTGCCAGCAGTTTCCGCAGGGTCGGAGGAGATACGCAGTATTTT.

The genes are TRBV29-1 and TRBJ2-2; D is unresolved. In germline, CDR1 is SQVTM, CDR2 ANQGSEA. This CDR3 has 12 amino acids. The V and J ends lost 7 bases and 5 bases respectively, with 11 bases between them. CDR3 region: CSACEETGELFF. In DNA, the CDR3 is TGCAGCGCGTGCGAAGAGACCGGGGAGCTGTTTTTT.

This sequence joins TRBV7-2 and TRBJ2-7, with D possibly TRBD1 on 5 matching bases. V lost 8 bases to trimming and J lost 0 bases, with 17 bases between them. CDR1 and CDR2 from the germline V gene are SGHTA and FQGNSA. The CDR3 sequence is 15 residues long. The CDR3 coding sequence is TGTGCCAGCCAGTCCTGGGGCGCCTACTCCTACGAGCAGTACTTC. Its protein is CASQSWGAYSYEQYF.

The chain recombines TRBV5-6 with TRBJ1-2; D is undetermined. This CDR3 region has 14 residues. The germline CDR1 and CDR2 sequences are SGHDT and YYEEEE. V lost 0 bases and J lost 2, with 8 bases in between. The CDR3 spells CASSLVRANYGYTF. CDR3 nucleotides: TGTGCCAGCAGCTTGGTAAGGGCGAACTATGGCTACACCTTC.

The J gene is TRBJ2-3, the V gene TRBV6-5; D is unresolved. CDR3 length equals 12 residues. Trimming pared 2 bases from V and 6 bases from J, leaving 6 bases between. Germline CDR1 is MNHEY and CDR2 is SVGAGI. CDR3 loop: CASSYNGDTQYF. The CDR3 bases are TGTGCCAGCAGTTACAATGGGGATACGCAGTATTTT.

The chain carries TRBV4-1 and TRBJ1-2; D may be TRBD1 (6 bases). This CDR3 has 16 amino acids. Per the germline V gene, CDR1 is MGHRA and CDR2 is YSYEKL. Trimming pared 1 base from V and 0 bases from J, leaving 12 bases between. The CDR3 coding sequence is TGCGCCAGCAGCCAAGGGGGGCAGGGAGCTAACTATGGCTACACCTTC. It encodes CASSQGGQGANYGYTF.

This rearrangement joins TRBV28 to TRBJ2-5, with D unresolved. The CDR3 covers 15 residues. Germline CDR1 reads MDHEN; CDR2 reads SYDVKM. Trimming stripped 3 bases from V and 1 base from J, with 12 bases between. CDR3 sequence: CASSFVGSSQETQYF. In DNA form, the CDR3 reads TGTGCCAGCAGTTTTGTGGGCAGTAGCCAAGAGACCCAGTACTTC.

The rearrangement links TRBV3-1 (or the pseudogene TRBV3-2) to TRBJ1-2, with no clear D. Looked up from germline, CDR1 is LGHDT and CDR2 is YNNKEL (reference sequence). The ends were cut back, 1 base at V and 0 bases at J, with 9 bases in the middle. The CDR3 consists of 15 residues. The CDR3: CASSQGSGANYGYTF. CDR3 in DNA: TGTGCCAGCAGCCAAGGGTCAGGAGCTAACTATGGCTACACCTTC.